These 18 T cell receptor beta chains were all obtained from the same sample, sequenced in a study of CD8 T cells in Susac syndrome. Random-hexamer reverse transcription was applied to about 0.45 to 1 ug RNA. Via MiXCR, TCRdb re-called the immunoSEQ multiplex PCR reads, giving one row per CDR3 protein. This table holds some 220,000 distinct CDR3 sequences, 95% found once. The sequenced sample consisted of CD4+ T cells from PBMCs. The source is a human donor with multiple sclerosis.

This chain links TRBV20-1 with TRBJ1-5, with D perhaps matching TRBD1 (6 bases). The CDR3 loop spans 13 amino acids. The V end lost 0 bases, the J end lost 5 bases, and 8 bases lay between the germline ends. Germline V gene data show CDR1 as DFQATT and CDR2 as SNEGSKA (reference sequence). CDR3 in DNA: TGCAGTGCTAGAGAGGGGGGCGATCAGCCCCAGCATTTT. Translation: CSAREGGDQPQHF.

The rearrangement joins TRBV20-1 to TRBJ2-5, with 9 bases that match TRBD1. Germline-derived CDR1 and CDR2 are DFQATT and SNEGSKA (reference sequence). The length of the CDR3 is 17 residues. J lost 5 bases, V lost 0 bases, and 13 bases had no gene match. The CDR3 sequence is CSAREVWGQGYRETQYF. CDR3 nucleotides: TGCAGTGCTAGAGAGGTTTGGGGACAGGGTTATCGGGAGACCCAGTACTTC.

The chain recombines TRBV12-3 or TRBV12-4 with TRBJ1-2; a possible D gene is TRBD1 (5 bases). This CDR3 contains 15 residues. V was shortened by 0 bases and J by 2 bases, with 10 bases between the two germline ends. The CDR3 coding sequence is TGTGCCAGCAGTTTAGCGGCTGGGGGGAACTATGGCTACACCTTC. It is translated as CASSLAAGGNYGYTF.

The chain is built from TRBV5-4 and TRBJ2-3, with D possibly matching TRBD2 (6 bases). Germline V gene lookup returns CDR1 SGHNT and CDR2 YYREEE (reference sequence). The germline V and J ends were trimmed by 5 bases and 1 base, with 11 bases remaining between them. The CDR3 is 14 residues long. Here the CDR3 DNA reads TGTGCCAGCAGTCCGACGGGGGGCACAGATACGCAGTATTTT. Translated: CASSPTGGTDTQYF.

J is TRBJ2-3 and V is TRBV20-1; 10 positions agree with TRBD2. The CDR3 covers 19 residues. CDR1 and CDR2 from the germline V gene are DFQATT and SNEGSKA (reference sequence). J was trimmed by 2 bases and V by 1 base; bases with no gene match: 15. The DNA for the CDR3 is TGCAGTGCTAGAGTCGCTAGCGGGAGTTTCAAATGGGACACAGATACGCAGTATTTT. It is translated as CSARVASGSFKWDTDTQYF.

The V gene is TRBV2, the J gene TRBJ1-2, with D possibly matching TRBD1 (6 bases). Germline V gene lookup returns CDR1 SNHLY and CDR2 FYNNEI. The CDR3 is 14 residues long. The germline V and J ends were trimmed by 0 bases and 7 bases, with 12 bases remaining between them. The CDR3 loop reads CASSEAMSGVGYTF. CDR3 nucleotides: TGTGCCAGCAGTGAAGCGATGTCAGGGGTTGGCTACACCTTC.

The chain joins TRBV10-3 to TRBJ2-2; 8 nucleotides align to TRBD1. V shed 10 bases and J 5 bases; nucleotides not matched to a gene: 9. The V gene's germline CDR1 is ENHRY and CDR2 SYGVKD. The CDR3 loop spans 14 amino acids. The CDR3 nucleotides read TGTGCCACAACGACAGGGGTGACGACCGGGGAGCTGTTTTTT. It translates to CATTTGVTTGELFF.

V and J are TRBV3-1 and TRBJ1-2, with TRBD1 matching over 7 bases. CDR3 length: 15 residues. V lost 4 bases and J lost 4; bases outside the gene matches: 9. Germline loops: CDR1 LGHDT, CDR2 YNNKEL (reference sequence). The CDR3 region is CASSPNIGQAYGYTF. Written as DNA, the CDR3 is TGTGCCAGCAGCCCTAATATCGGACAGGCCTATGGCTACACCTTC.

About this clonotype: An end of the junction does not agree with germline; a read error may underlie this. This chain links TRBV3-1 with TRBJ1-2; D is perhaps TRBD1 (6 bases). The CDR3 sequence is 14 residues long. Germline loops: CDR1 LGHDT, CDR2 YNNKEL (reference sequence). The CDR3: CASSPQALGPDSCF. The CDR3 region has the DNA TGTGCCAGCAGCCCCCAGGCTTTAGGACCGGACAGCTGTTTC.

The CDR3 DNA reads TGTGCCAGCAAGTTAGCGGACAGATCCTACGAGCAGTACTTC. Residues: CASKLADRSYEQYF. The V and J genes are TRBV27 and TRBJ2-7; D assignment may be TRBD1 or TRBD2 (6 bases each). The germline CDR1 and CDR2 sequences are MNHEY and SMNVEV (reference sequence). With 7 bases removed from V and 1 base from J, the gap between germline ends came to 14 bases. The length of the CDR3 is 14 residues.

The chain couples TRBV7-3 to TRBJ2-3; 8 bases map to TRBD2. Looked up from germline, CDR1 is SGHTA and CDR2 is FQGTGA. V was pared by 4 bases and J by 3 bases, with 3 bases of the junction left unmatched. The CDR3 length is 14 residues. The CDR3 reads CASSYGGATDTQYF. The CDR3 DNA is TGTGCCAGCAGCTACGGGGGGGCGACAGATACGCAGTATTTT. Combining the CDR3 with reference TRBV7-3 and TRBJ2-3 gives the whole variable domain GAGVSQTPSNKVTEKGKYVELRCDPISGHTALYWYRQSLGQGPEFLIYFQGTGAADDSGLPNDRFFAVRPEGSVSTLKIQRTERGDSAVYLCASSYGGATDTQYFGPGTRLTVL.

This chain joins TRBV12-3 or TRBV12-4 and TRBJ1-1, with a weak D call TRBD1 (5 bases). Trimming shortened V by 7 bases and J by 4 bases, and 13 bases separated the two germline ends. The CDR3 covers 13 residues. As DNA, the CDR3 is TGTGCCAGCAACTTGCAGGGATTCACTGAAGCTTTCTTT. Amino acids: CASNLQGFTEAFF.

This chain links TRBV5-6 with TRBJ2-7; possibly TRBD1 or TRBD2 for D (5 bases each). This CDR3 has 16 residues. V gave up 4 bases and J gave up 2 bases, with 19 bases separating them. Germline CDR1 is SGHDT and CDR2 is YYEEEE. The CDR3 loop reads CASSSSGTPSTYEQYF. CDR3 nucleotide sequence: TGTGCCAGCAGCAGTTCAGGGACCCCTTCGACCTACGAGCAGTACTTC.

CDR3 protein: CATSDRTGLGTEAFF. The CDR3, as DNA: TGTGCCACCAGTGACCGTACAGGGCTGGGCACTGAAGCTTTCTTT. This sequence joins TRBV24-1 and TRBJ1-1; the D gene is possibly TRBD1 (6 bases). This CDR3 comprises 15 residues. Germline CDR1 and CDR2: KGHDR and SFDVKD. V was trimmed by 4 bases and J by 4 bases, leaving 15 bases between them.

The chain combines TRBV2 with TRBJ2-3, with 7 bases identical to TRBD1. Germline lookup yields CDR1 SNHLY and CDR2 FYNNEI. The length of the CDR3 is 13 residues. The ends lost 8 bases at V and 2 bases at J; junction bases unmatched: 4. CDR3 DNA: TGTGCCAGCGGGACAGAGACCACAGATACGCAGTATTTT. This codes for CASGTETTDTQYF.

The V call is TRBV6-1, the J call TRBJ2-3; D unresolved. This CDR3 region has 12 residues. Germline-derived CDR1 and CDR2 are MNHNS and SASEGT. Between the trimmed V and J ends, which lost 4 bases and 7 bases, there was a span of 9 bases. This chain's CDR3 is CASSASRHTQYF. Here the CDR3 DNA reads TGTGCCAGCAGTGCCTCGCGCCATACGCAGTATTTT.

V is TRBV3-1 and J is TRBJ1-4, with 7 bases fitting TRBD1. The CDR3 loop spans 14 amino acids. V shed 4 bases and J 3 bases; nucleotides not matched to a gene: 2. From germline, CDR1 is LGHDT and CDR2 YNNKEL (reference sequence). CDR3: CASSPGQPNEKLFF. Written as DNA, the CDR3 is TGTGCCAGCAGCCCGGGACAGCCTAATGAAAAACTGTTTTTT.

J is TRBJ2-7 and V is TRBV20-1, with 12 bases identical to TRBD2. The trim removed 6 bases at V and 7 bases at J, leaving 13 bases unmatched. CDR3 size: 15 residues. CDR1 and CDR2 from the germline V gene are DFQATT and SNEGSKA (reference sequence). CDR3 sequence (DNA): TGCAGTGCCTCAGGACTAGCGGGGTCACCGGGTGAGCAGTACTTC. Amino acid sequence: CSASGLAGSPGEQYF.